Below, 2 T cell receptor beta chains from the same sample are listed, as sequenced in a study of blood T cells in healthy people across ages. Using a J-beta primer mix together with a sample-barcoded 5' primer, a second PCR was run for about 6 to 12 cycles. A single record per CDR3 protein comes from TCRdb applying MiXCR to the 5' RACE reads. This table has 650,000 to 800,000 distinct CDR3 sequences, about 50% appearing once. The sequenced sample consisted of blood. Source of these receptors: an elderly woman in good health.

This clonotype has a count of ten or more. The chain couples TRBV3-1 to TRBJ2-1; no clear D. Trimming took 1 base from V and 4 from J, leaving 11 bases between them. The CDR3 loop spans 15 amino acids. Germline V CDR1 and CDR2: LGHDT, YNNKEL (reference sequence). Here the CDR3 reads CASSQASVWYNEQFF. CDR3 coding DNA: TGTGCCAGCAGCCAAGCGTCTGTCTGGTACAATGAGCAGTTCTTC.

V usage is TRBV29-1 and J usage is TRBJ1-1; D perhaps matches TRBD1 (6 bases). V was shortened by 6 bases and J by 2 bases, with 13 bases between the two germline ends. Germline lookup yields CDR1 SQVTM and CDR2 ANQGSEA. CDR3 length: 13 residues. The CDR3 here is CSVGGHPNTEAFF. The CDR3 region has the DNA TGCAGCGTCGGGGGACACCCAAACACTGAAGCTTTCTTT.